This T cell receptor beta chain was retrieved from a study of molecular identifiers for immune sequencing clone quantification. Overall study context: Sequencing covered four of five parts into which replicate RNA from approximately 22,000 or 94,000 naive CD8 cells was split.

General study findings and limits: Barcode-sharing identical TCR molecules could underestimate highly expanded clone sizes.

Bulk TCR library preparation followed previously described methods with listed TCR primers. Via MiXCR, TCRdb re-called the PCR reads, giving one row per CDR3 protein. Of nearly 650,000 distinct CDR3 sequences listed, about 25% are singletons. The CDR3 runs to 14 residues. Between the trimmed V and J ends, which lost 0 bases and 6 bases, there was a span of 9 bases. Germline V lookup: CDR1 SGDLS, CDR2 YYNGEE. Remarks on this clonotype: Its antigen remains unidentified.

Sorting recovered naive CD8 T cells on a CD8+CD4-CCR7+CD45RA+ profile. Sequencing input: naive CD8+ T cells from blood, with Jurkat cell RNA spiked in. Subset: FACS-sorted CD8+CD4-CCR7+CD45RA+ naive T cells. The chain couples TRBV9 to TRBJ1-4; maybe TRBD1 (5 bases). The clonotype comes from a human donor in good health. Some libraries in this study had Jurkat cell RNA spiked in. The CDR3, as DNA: TGTGCCAGCAGCGTAGGGGGGAATGATGAAAAACTGTTTTTT. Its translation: CASSVGGNDEKLFF.